The 5 T cell receptor beta chains given below trace back to one sample, sequenced in a study of control samples from healthy donors and cancer patients. Profiling relied on immunoSEQ multiplex PCR, and the TCRdb table lists in-frame clones only, not all of them. The sample has 150,000 to 200,000 clones; roughly 88% are singletons. The sequencing sample was made of blood. These receptors came from a woman aged 25-40 years in good health.

This rearrangement joins TRBV27 to TRBJ2-5; the D is unclear. V dropped 2 bases and J dropped 0 bases, with 1 base sitting between them. Looked up from germline, CDR1 is MNHEY and CDR2 is SMNVEV (reference sequence). CDR3 length: 12 residues. CDR3 residues: CASSLDQETQYF. The CDR3 DNA is TGTGCCAGCAGTTTAGACCAAGAGACCCAGTACTTC.

The chain carries TRBV28 and TRBJ2-2, with D unclear. Between the trimmed V and J ends, which lost 6 bases and 7 bases, there was a span of 6 bases. CDR1 is MDHEN, CDR2 SYDVKM, per germline. The CDR3 has 11 residues. CDR3 DNA: TGTGCCAGCAGGGAGTTCGGGGAGCTGTTTTTT. It encodes CASREFGELFF.

The chain recombines TRBV30 with TRBJ1-2; TRBD1 aligns across 7 bases. V lost 0 bases to trimming and J lost 5 bases; unmatched junction nucleotides: 9. This CDR3 spans 15 amino acids. Germline V lookup: CDR1 GTSNPN, CDR2 SVGIG (reference sequence). The CDR3 loop is CAWSVLEGGAYGYTF. CDR3 nucleotide sequence: TGTGCCTGGAGTGTACTAGAAGGGGGCGCATATGGCTACACCTTC.

The chain links TRBV5-1 to TRBJ1-1; 9 bases match TRBD1. The CDR3 is 14 amino acids. Germline-derived CDR1 and CDR2 are SGHRS and YFSETQ. The V gene end was trimmed by 4 bases and the J gene end by 6 bases; junction bases not matched to a gene: 7. The CDR3 sequence: CASSITGGFAEAFF. The CDR3 DNA sequence: TGCGCCAGCAGCATTACAGGGGGCTTTGCTGAAGCTTTCTTT. Using reference TRBV5-1 and TRBJ1-1 for the parts outside the CDR3, the full variable domain is KAGVTQTPRYLIKTRGQQVTLSCSPISGHRSVSWYQQTPGQGLQFLFEYFSETQRNKGNFPGRFSGRQFSNSRSEMNVSTLELGDSALYLCASSITGGFAEAFFGQGTRLTVV.

This chain connects TRBV2 to TRBJ2-3, with 7 bases identical to TRBD2. Per germline, CDR1 SNHLY and CDR2 FYNNEI. The CDR3 runs 14 residues. The junction had 5 bases not matched to a gene; V was cut back by 6 bases and J by 2 bases. The DNA for the CDR3 is TGTGCCAGCAGATCGGGGAGGGCCACAGATACGCAGTATTTT. Its protein product is CASRSGRATDTQYF.